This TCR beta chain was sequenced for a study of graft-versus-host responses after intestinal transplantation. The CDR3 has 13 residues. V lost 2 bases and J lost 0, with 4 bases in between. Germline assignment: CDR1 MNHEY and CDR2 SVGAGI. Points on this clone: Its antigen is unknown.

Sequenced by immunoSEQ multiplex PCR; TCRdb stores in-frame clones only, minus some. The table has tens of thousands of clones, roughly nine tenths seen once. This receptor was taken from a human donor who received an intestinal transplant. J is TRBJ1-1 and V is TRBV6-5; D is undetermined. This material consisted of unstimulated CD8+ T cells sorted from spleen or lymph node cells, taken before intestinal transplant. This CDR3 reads CASSYELNTEAFF. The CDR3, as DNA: TGTGCCAGCAGTTACGAGTTGAACACTGAAGCTTTCTTT.